A single sample gave rise to the 6 T cell receptor beta chains below, sequenced in a study of T cells after somatic rescue of genetic block. TCRdb's copy holds only in-frame clones and misses some; the assay was immunoSEQ multiplex PCR. The sample shows more than 13,000 clones, 60% to 75% of them seen only once. Sequencing input: peripheral blood mononuclear cells (PBMCs). These receptors originate from a man younger than 30.

This clone showed up just a few times. The J gene is TRBJ2-2, the V gene TRBV11-3; D gene ambiguous. The CDR3 contains 13 residues. Deletions cut 1 base from V and 7 bases from J, with 7 bases between. Germline lookup yields CDR1 SGHNT and CDR2 YENEEA. CDR3 DNA sequence: TGTGCCAGCAGCTTAGTTCGAAGCGGGGAGCTGTTTTTT. It codes for CASSLVRSGELFF. Complete variable domain (other parts from reference TRBV11-3 and TRBJ2-2): EAGVVQSPRYKIIEKKQPVAFWCNPISGHNTLYWYLQNLGQGPELLIRYENEEAVDDSQLPKDRFSAERLKGVDSTLKIQPAELGDSAVYLCASSLVRSGELFFGEGSRLTVL.

This chain connects TRBV11-3 to TRBJ2-1; 8 positions match TRBD1. Germline loops: CDR1 SGHNT, CDR2 YENEEA. The CDR3 runs to 13 residues. The V and J ends lost 1 base and 8 bases, in that order; junction bases with no gene match: 1. In DNA form, the CDR3 reads TGTGCCAGCAGCTTAGGGGGACAGGATGAGCAGTTCTTC. Translation: CASSLGGQDEQFF.

This clone was seen more than once but under ten times. The chain employs TRBV28 and TRBJ1-6; a weak D match, TRBD1 (6 bases). This CDR3 is built from 14 residues. V was shortened by 6 bases and J by 7 bases, with 13 bases between the two germline ends. Looked up from germline, CDR1 is MDHEN and CDR2 is SYDVKM. CDR3 region: CASRGGGFNSPLHF. In DNA, the CDR3 is TGTGCCAGCAGAGGGGGAGGGTTCAATTCACCCCTCCACTTT.

The chain has TRBV11-2 and TRBJ2-7; D might be TRBD2 (5 bases). Germline V CDR1 and CDR2: SGHAT, FQNNGV. V shed 4 bases and J shed 0 bases, with 10 bases lying between them. The CDR3 contains 14 residues. The CDR3 coding sequence is TGTGCCAGCAGCTCCCGGACTTTCTCCTACGAGCAGTACTTC. It is translated as CASSSRTFSYEQYF. The entire variable domain, with the rest obtained from reference TRBV11-2 and TRBJ2-7, is as follows: EAGVAQSPRYKIIEKRQSVAFWCNPISGHATLYWYQQILGQGPKLLIQFQNNGVVDDSQLPKDRFSAERLKGVDSTLKIQPAKLEDSAVYLCASSSRTFSYEQYFGPGTRLTVT.

The rearrangement uses TRBV30 and TRBJ2-2; 13 positions agree with TRBD2. With 5 bases clipped from V and 1 base from J, the junction kept 4 bases outside the gene matches. The germline gives CDR1 GTSNPN, CDR2 SVGIG (reference sequence). CDR3 length: 16 amino acids. The CDR3 DNA reads TGTGCCTGGTGGACTAGCGGGAGCAGGAACACCGGGGAGCTGTTTTTT. Encoded protein: CAWWTSGSRNTGELFF.

This clone appeared once. The genes are TRBV1 and TRBJ2-2; the D segment call TRBD1 is taken from the table without a DNA check. TRBV1 has pseudogene status. This CDR3 has 15 residues. The DNA of the CDR3 is TGCACCAGCAGCCAACTAAACAGGGGGCCCGGGGAGCTGTTTTTT. Translation: CTSSQLNRGPGELFF.